This passage covers 8 T cell receptor beta chains from one sample sequenced in a study of T cell repertoires in cytomegalovirus infection. Each CDR3 protein gets one entry after TCRdb re-called the reads with MiXCR. The repertoire includes approximately 180,000 distinct CDR3 sequences, roughly 9% of them detected once, and roughly 5% sits in the top ten. Sequencing input: PBMCs. These receptors all come from a human donor in good health (CMV status not recorded). Some clones in this sample may be carry-over from other donors' samples.

This clonotype was picked up many times. This rearrangement joins TRBV11-2 to TRBJ1-5; no firm D call. Germline V gene data show CDR1 as SGHAT and CDR2 as FQNNGV. V lost 5 bases to trimming and J lost 6 bases, with 17 bases between them. The CDR3 is 15 residues long. The CDR3 DNA reads TGTGCCAGCAGCCCGGGGAGCCTTGCAACTCAGCCCCAGCATTTT. Its protein product is CASSPGSLATQPQHF. Complete variable domain (other parts from reference TRBV11-2 and TRBJ1-5): EAGVAQSPRYKIIEKRQSVAFWCNPISGHATLYWYQQILGQGPKLLIQFQNNGVVDDSQLPKDRFSAERLKGVDSTLKIQPAKLEDSAVYLCASSPGSLATQPQHFGDGTRLSIL.

This clonotype showed up many times. V gene TRBV7-9 combines with J gene TRBJ1-5, with 8 bases matching TRBD1. V shed 5 bases, J shed 5 bases, and the junction held 11 bases outside the gene matches. The CDR3 totals 16 residues. The V gene's germline CDR1 is SEHNR and CDR2 FQNEAQ (reference sequence). The DNA for the CDR3 is TGTGCCAGCAGCCTAGACCTCGGGACAGGCGATCAGCCCCAGCATTTT. Residues: CASSLDLGTGDQPQHF.

The rearrangement uses TRBV28 and TRBJ2-7; 10 nucleotides line up with TRBD1. V lost 4 bases, J lost 3 bases, and 6 bases stayed unmatched. Per germline, CDR1 MDHEN and CDR2 SYDVKM. The length of the CDR3 is 15 residues. CDR3 coding DNA: TGTGCCAGCAGTTCAACGGGACAGGGGTTCTACGAGCAGTACTTC. Encoded protein: CASSSTGQGFYEQYF.

This clonotype was detected only a few times. The J gene is TRBJ2-3, the V gene TRBV9; D unresolved. Germline V gene lookup returns CDR1 SGDLS and CDR2 YYNGEE. V lost 0 bases, J lost 3 bases, and 8 bases lay in between. The length of the CDR3 is 14 residues. The CDR3 sequence is CASSVDQGTDTQYF. Here the CDR3 DNA reads TGTGCCAGCAGCGTAGATCAAGGGACAGATACGCAGTATTTT.

This clonotype turned up a few times. J is TRBJ2-2 and V is TRBV19; TRBD2 is a possible D gene (6 bases). This CDR3 spans 14 amino acids. V was shortened by 7 bases and J by 6 bases, with 15 bases between the two germline ends. Germline values: CDR1 LNHDA, CDR2 SQIVND (reference sequence). The CDR3 is CASTPLEGPGELFF. The CDR3 nucleotides read TGTGCCAGTACCCCTCTGGAGGGGCCCGGGGAGCTGTTTTTT.

The sample holds many counts of this clonotype. The rearrangement links TRBV28 to TRBJ1-2; possible D gene TRBD1, 5 bases. CDR1 and CDR2 from the germline V gene are MDHEN and SYDVKM. The CDR3 runs to 14 residues. The V gene lost 8 bases and the J gene lost 7 bases, with 20 bases spanning the gap. CDR3 region: CASSLYGGAAGYTF. The CDR3 DNA reads TGTGCCAGCTCACTTTACGGAGGGGCCGCTGGCTACACCTTC.

There are a few counts of this clonotype. The V gene is TRBV7-3, the J gene TRBJ2-7, with 7 bases fitting TRBD1. The CDR3 loop spans 13 amino acids. V shed 3 bases, J shed 6 bases, and the junction held 5 bases outside the gene matches. Per the germline V gene, CDR1 is SGHTA and CDR2 is FQGTGA. CDR3 residues: CASSFIRDSEQYF. The CDR3 DNA reads as TGTGCCAGCAGCTTCATCCGGGACAGCGAGCAGTACTTC.

This clonotype was recorded many times. The rearrangement joins TRBV7-2 to TRBJ1-6; D remains ambiguous. The CDR3 is 14 amino acids. The germline gives CDR1 SGHTA, CDR2 FQGNSA. V gave up 7 bases and J gave up 9 bases, with 16 bases separating them. The CDR3 reads CASTQPGGFSPLHF. In DNA form, the CDR3 reads TGTGCCAGCACGCAACCGGGAGGGTTTTCACCCCTCCACTTT.